This T cell receptor (beta chain) originates from a study of cytomegalovirus exposure and HLA in healthy donors. Whole-study findings and limits: The authors later found HLA-associated TCR beta chains more clonally expanded than equally common others. For TCR beta chains, V- and J-gene trimming was later linked to a missense DCLRE1C variant.

CDR3 length equals 16 residues. The V end was cut by 1 base, the J end by 2 bases, with 11 bases between. Germline CDR1 reads SGHVS; CDR2 reads FQNEAQ. The PCR ran on 60 Vbeta and 13 Jbeta primers. Sequencing was performed with immunoSEQ multiplex PCR; in TCRdb, only in-frame clones are kept and a portion is missing. This repertoire shows about 72,000 clones, over 75% found once; its top ten account for around 7%. The donors were healthy bone marrow donors. Though nominally healthy at sampling, donors likely had unrecorded immune exposures. A note on this clone: Its antigen is not identified.

The sample taken for sequencing was PBMCs. The sequence derives from a human donor in good health. This sequence joins TRBV7-8 and TRBJ2-2, with D tentatively TRBD2 (7 bases). In DNA form, the CDR3 reads TGTGCCAGCAGCTTAGTACGGGGGGCAAACACCGGGGAGCTGTTTTTT. Translated, it gives CASSLVRGANTGELFF.